The 32 T cell receptor beta chains below all came from one sample that was sequenced in a study of cytomegalovirus exposure and HLA in healthy donors. The PCR used 60 Vbeta and 13 Jbeta primers. The repertoire was sequenced with immunoSEQ multiplex PCR; TCRdb's copy has only in-frame clones and lacks some. The table records 160,000 or so clones, roughly two thirds of them present only once. Material: PBMCs. The receptors were sampled from a woman aged 30 to 39 in good health and CMV-seronegative.

This rearrangement joins TRBV5-1 to TRBJ2-1, with TRBD2 matching over 8 bases. The CDR3 totals 15 residues. The V gene end was trimmed by 4 bases and the J gene end by 3 bases; junction bases not matched to a gene: 6. Germline CDR1 is SGHRS and CDR2 is YFSETQ. The CDR3 loop reads CASSITGLDYNEQFF. The CDR3 nucleotides are TGCGCCAGCAGCATCACGGGACTAGACTACAATGAGCAGTTCTTC.

The chain joins TRBV11-3 to TRBJ2-5; D ambiguous. The J call may be in error: the DNA end matches TRBJ2-7 better. Germline values: CDR1 SGHNT, CDR2 YENEEA. The CDR3 runs 12 residues. The CDR3: CASSLIPSEQYF. The CDR3, as DNA: TGTGCCAGCAGCTTAATCCCGAGCGAGCAGTACTTC.

In this sample, this clone turned up a few times. This chain joins TRBV7-9 and TRBJ1-5, with D tentatively TRBD1 (6 bases). V was trimmed by 5 bases and J by 0 bases, leaving 14 bases between them. The germline V gene has CDR1 SEHNR and CDR2 FQNEAQ (reference sequence). CDR3 length equals 16 residues. DNA of the CDR3: TGTGCCAGCAGCGCCAGGGGCGTTGGTAGCAATCAGCCCCAGCATTTT. Translation gives CASSARGVGSNQPQHF. Supplemented by reference TRBV7-9 and TRBJ1-5, the full variable domain reads DTGVSQNPRHKITKRGQNVTFRCDPISEHNRLYWYRQTLGQGPEFLTYFQNEAQLEKSRLLSDRFSAERPKGSFSTLEIQRTEQGDSAMYLCASSARGVGSNQPQHFGDGTRLSIL.

This chain connects TRBV28 to TRBJ2-3, with D possibly matching TRBD2 (6 bases). V shed 5 bases and J shed 3 bases, with 9 bases lying between them. Germline lookup yields CDR1 MDHEN and CDR2 SYDVKM. This CDR3 has 13 amino acids. As DNA, the CDR3 is TGTGCCAGCAGTACCGGAGGGACAGATACGCAGTATTTT. It encodes CASSTGGTDTQYF.

The CDR3 is CASSAPPRQGYGYTF. The CDR3 DNA reads as TGTGCCAGCAGCGCACCGCCGAGACAGGGTTATGGCTACACCTTC. This sequence joins TRBV7-9 and TRBJ1-2, with 7 bases that match TRBD1. Germline CDR1 and CDR2: SEHNR and FQNEAQ (reference sequence). The CDR3 has 15 residues. The junction had 11 bases not matched to a gene; V was cut back by 5 bases and J by 5 bases. Looking up the rest from reference TRBV7-9 and TRBJ1-2 gives the full variable domain: DTGVSQNPRHKITKRGQNVTFRCDPISEHNRLYWYRQTLGQGPEFLTYFQNEAQLEKSRLLSDRFSAERPKGSFSTLEIQRTEQGDSAMYLCASSAPPRQGYGYTFGSGTRLTVV.

This chain connects TRBV5-5 to TRBJ2-1; 8 nucleotides line up with TRBD1. The CDR3 has 16 residues. Looked up from germline, CDR1 is SGHKS and CDR2 is YYEKEE (reference sequence). Germline trimming cut 4 bases from V and 4 bases from J; bases unmatched to any gene: 10. CDR3 sequence: CASSPFRQGTYNEQFF. CDR3 nucleotide sequence: TGTGCCAGCAGCCCTTTCCGACAGGGGACATACAATGAGCAGTTCTTC. Based on the CDR3 plus reference TRBV5-5 and TRBJ2-1, the full variable domain is DAGVTQSPTHLIKTRGQQVTLRCSPISGHKSVSWYQQVLGQGPQFIFQYYEKEERGRGNFPDRFSARQFPNYSSELNVNALLLGDSALYLCASSPFRQGTYNEQFFGPGTRLTVL.

Regarding this clone: Additional DNA sequences in this sample encode the identical CDR3. This chain connects TRBV27 to TRBJ2-3, with a tentative D call TRBD1 (6 bases). The CDR3 is 14 amino acids. V was trimmed by 2 bases and J by 3 bases, leaving 9 bases between them. Germline V gene sequence: CDR1 MNHEY, CDR2 SMNVEV (reference sequence). The CDR3 is CASSLQGTTDTQYF. In nucleotides, the CDR3 is TGTGCCAGCAGTTTACAGGGGACGACAGATACGCAGTATTTT.

This chain joins TRBV28 and TRBJ1-4, with no clear D. The CDR3 consists of 15 residues. Germline V lookup: CDR1 MDHEN, CDR2 SYDVKM. V lost 5 bases to trimming and J lost 5 bases, with 15 bases between them. The CDR3 nucleotides read TGTGCCAGCAGTCGTCCCGGGATCGGCAATGAAAAACTGTTTTTT. Translated, it gives CASSRPGIGNEKLFF.

The chain has TRBV2 and TRBJ2-1; D is uncertain. This CDR3 is built from 11 residues. Germline assignment: CDR1 SNHLY and CDR2 FYNNEI. V lost 8 bases and J 3 bases, leaving 5 bases between the germline ends. For the CDR3, the DNA is TGTGCCAGCCGAGTCTACAATGAGCAGTTCTTC. Its translation: CASRVYNEQFF.

The rearrangement links TRBV5-1 to TRBJ2-3, with 9 positions matching TRBD1. With 5 bases clipped from V and 3 bases from J, the junction kept 4 bases outside the gene matches. The CDR3 has 14 residues. Germline V gene lookup returns CDR1 SGHRS and CDR2 YFSETQ. CDR3 loop: CASRTGQGTDTQYF. The CDR3 coding sequence is TGCGCCAGCAGGACGGGACAGGGAACAGATACGCAGTATTTT.

CDR3 protein: CASSLAWGRGEAFF. The CDR3 region has the DNA TGTGCCAGCAGCTTAGCTTGGGGGCGAGGTGAAGCTTTCTTT. This rearrangement joins TRBV7-9 to TRBJ1-1; the D gene is possibly TRBD1 (6 bases). Germline assignment: CDR1 SEHNR and CDR2 FQNEAQ (reference sequence). Deletions cut 0 bases from V and 7 bases from J, with 12 bases between. The CDR3 has 14 amino acids.

The chain recombines TRBV6-5 with TRBJ2-7, with 8 bases identical to TRBD1. With V trimmed by 4 bases and J by 5 bases, 13 bases remained unmatched. CDR1 MNHEY and CDR2 SVGAGI come from the germline V gene. The length of the CDR3 is 16 residues. CDR3 nucleotide sequence: TGTGCCAGCAGTTTACAACCACCAGGACAGGGAAACGAGCAGTACTTC. Translated: CASSLQPPGQGNEQYF.

The chain recombines TRBV5-1 with TRBJ2-1, with 7 bases matching TRBD2. V shed 1 base and J 3 bases; nucleotides not matched to a gene: 7. CDR3 length: 16 amino acids. Germline loops: CDR1 SGHRS, CDR2 YFSETQ. This CDR3 reads CASSLMFQRDYNEQFF. CDR3 nucleotide sequence: TGCGCCAGCAGCTTGATGTTCCAGCGGGACTACAATGAGCAGTTCTTC.

This chain connects TRBV19 to TRBJ1-5; D remains unclear. The ends were cut back, 11 bases at V and 1 base at J, with 18 bases in the middle. This CDR3 has 15 residues. CDR1 and CDR2 from the germline V gene are LNHDA and SQIVND (reference sequence). The CDR3 DNA reads as TGTGCCGATATAGAGGAGAGTTTGAGCAATCAGCCCCAGCATTTT. This codes for CADIEESLSNQPQHF.

This clone was seen more than once but under ten times. The J gene is TRBJ1-1, the V gene TRBV4-1; D not certain. The CDR3 has 13 residues. Trimming shortened V by 0 bases and J by 11 bases, and 13 bases separated the two germline ends. The germline gives CDR1 MGHRA, CDR2 YSYEKL. CDR3 region: CASSQDGELRAFF. The CDR3 region has the DNA TGCGCCAGCAGCCAAGACGGTGAGCTGCGGGCTTTCTTT.

The chain joins TRBV5-1 to TRBJ1-1; 8 nucleotides align to TRBD1. CDR3 length: 14 amino acids. The V segment lost 0 bases and the J segment 7 bases; nucleotides outside the gene matches: 5. Per germline, CDR1 SGHRS and CDR2 YFSETQ. CDR3 region: CASSLATGGLEAFF. CDR3 in DNA: TGCGCCAGCAGCTTGGCCACAGGGGGACTTGAAGCTTTCTTT.

The chain carries TRBV10-2 and TRBJ2-1; 10 nucleotides agree with TRBD2. The CDR3 extends over 15 amino acids. V lost 3 bases, J lost 7 bases, and 6 bases stayed unmatched. Germline lookup yields CDR1 WSHSY and CDR2 SAAADI. The DNA of the CDR3 is TGCGCCAGCAGTGATCAAGCGGGAGGGGGGAATGAGCAGTTCTTC. This gives the protein CASSDQAGGGNEQFF.

J is TRBJ2-7 and V is TRBV7-8, with a weak D call TRBD1 (6 bases). Germline CDR1 and CDR2: SGHVS and FQNEAQ. CDR3 length: 13 residues. Trimming removed 5 bases at V and 3 bases at J, with 11 bases between. CDR3 nucleotide sequence: TGTGCCAGCAGCCAACGACAGGTCTACGAGCAGTACTTC. It yields the protein CASSQRQVYEQYF.

A few counts support this clone. The gene calls are TRBV2 and TRBJ1-1, with D unresolved. The CDR3 contains 12 residues. CDR1 is SNHLY and CDR2 is FYNNEI in the germline V gene. V lost 1 base to trimming and J lost 6 bases, with 6 bases between them. CDR3 sequence reads: CASSEEESEAFF. The DNA of the CDR3 is TGTGCCAGCAGTGAAGAGGAGTCTGAAGCTTTCTTT. The whole variable domain, filled in from reference TRBV2 and TRBJ1-1, reads EPEVTQTPSHQVTQMGQEVILRCVPISNHLYFYWYRQILGQKVEFLVSFYNNEISEKSEIFDDQFSVERPDGSNFTLKIRSTKLEDSAMYFCASSEEESEAFFGQGTRLTVV.

This clone was seen a few times. V is TRBV30 and J is TRBJ2-7; unclear D gene. Germline loops: CDR1 GTSNPN, CDR2 SVGIG (reference sequence). The V and J ends lost 7 bases and 4 bases respectively, with 17 bases between them. The CDR3 runs to 13 residues. The CDR3, as DNA: TGTGCCTCGGCAGCACAGCAGATATACGAGCAGTACTTC. Amino acid sequence: CASAAQQIYEQYF.

This clone was found once. V is TRBV7-6 and J is TRBJ2-7; 9 bases match TRBD2. This CDR3 comprises 14 residues. Germline V gene data show CDR1 as SGHVS and CDR2 as FNYEAQ. Losses at the gene ends were 5 bases for V and 3 bases for J; bases not matched to a gene: 5. The CDR3 region is CASSPSGTIYEQYF. CDR3 bases: TGTGCCAGCAGCCCTAGCGGGACCATCTACGAGCAGTACTTC.

The chain joins TRBV6-5 to TRBJ1-1, with 8 bases that match TRBD1. The germline CDR1 and CDR2 sequences are MNHEY and SVGAGI. Trimming at V came to 2 bases and at J to 2 bases, leaving 4 bases not matched to a gene. This CDR3 is built from 15 residues. The CDR3 is CASSYAGQGNTEAFF. DNA for the CDR3: TGTGCCAGCAGTTACGCTGGACAGGGTAACACTGAAGCTTTCTTT.

CDR3 in DNA: TGTGCCAGCAGCCCCAGACTAAATAATTCACCCCTCCACTTT. This translates into CASSPRLNNSPLHF. The gene calls are TRBV27 and TRBJ1-6; the D is unclear. Germline CDR1 reads MNHEY; CDR2 reads SMNVEV (reference sequence). CDR3 length equals 14 residues. Trimming took off 6 bases at V and 5 bases at J, with 11 bases between the two ends.

This clone was seen only once. V is TRBV11-2 and J is TRBJ2-1; D call uncertain. Germline lookup yields CDR1 SGHAT and CDR2 FQNNGV. CDR3 length: 15 amino acids. The V and J ends lost 0 bases and 10 bases respectively, with 16 bases between them. CDR3 sequence: CASSLDSGVPGEQFF. The CDR3 nucleotides are TGTGCCAGCAGCTTAGATTCTGGAGTCCCCGGCGAGCAGTTCTTC.

This clone was counted between two and nine times. The rearrangement uses TRBV5-1 and TRBJ2-7; 10 positions match TRBD2. The CDR3 totals 15 residues. V was clipped by 5 bases and J by 2 bases; unmatched bases: 7. Germline CDR1 SGHRS, CDR2 YFSETQ. The CDR3 region has the DNA TGCGCCAGCAGACGGACTAGCGGAGGGGCCTACGAGCAGTACTTC. Translation gives CASRRTSGGAYEQYF.

V and J are TRBV19 and TRBJ2-7; D is uncertain. V was trimmed by 8 bases and J by 3 bases, leaving 11 bases between them. Germline V gene lookup returns CDR1 LNHDA and CDR2 SQIVND (reference sequence). This CDR3 region has 12 residues. CDR3 DNA sequence: TGTGCCAGTGCCGGGTTCAACTACGAGCAGTACTTC. Residues: CASAGFNYEQYF.

V is TRBV28 and J is TRBJ2-1; D may be TRBD1 (6 bases). V dropped 2 bases and J dropped 9 bases, with 8 bases sitting between them. This CDR3 is 12 amino acids long. Germline lookup yields CDR1 MDHEN and CDR2 SYDVKM. The CDR3 bases are TGTGCCAGCAGTTTAGGGGGCAGTGAGCAGTTCTTC. This translates into CASSLGGSEQFF.

J is TRBJ2-2 and V is TRBV11-2; 14 nucleotides line up with TRBD2. CDR3 length: 17 residues. Germline V gene lookup returns CDR1 SGHAT and CDR2 FQNNGV. V lost 4 bases and J lost 3; bases outside the gene matches: 4. In DNA, the CDR3 is TGTGCCAGCAGCTCGACTAGCGGGAGGGCCTACACCGGGGAGCTGTTTTTT. The encoded protein is CASSSTSGRAYTGELFF.

The J gene is TRBJ2-3, the V gene TRBV28; perhaps TRBD2 as D (6 bases). Germline CDR1 and CDR2: MDHEN and SYDVKM. This CDR3 comprises 14 residues. V was pared by 7 bases and J by 9 bases, with 20 bases between. The CDR3 protein is CASTLGGVIRTQYF. CDR3 nucleotides: TGTGCCAGCACCTTGGGGGGTGTCATAAGGACGCAGTATTTT.

This sequence joins TRBV29-1 and TRBJ2-1, with 14 nucleotides matching TRBD2. Germline-derived CDR1 and CDR2 are SQVTM and ANQGSEA. The junction had 9 bases not matched to a gene; V was cut back by 2 bases and J by 0 bases. There are 19 residues in the CDR3. Here the CDR3 DNA reads TGCAGCGTTGAAAGTGGGCTGACTAGCGGGAGGGGCTCCTACAATGAGCAGTTCTTC. The encoded protein is CSVESGLTSGRGSYNEQFF.

This clone came up once. The chain recombines TRBV7-2 with TRBJ2-2; the match to TRBD2 covers 8 bases. Germline V gene data show CDR1 as SGHTA and CDR2 as FQGNSA. This CDR3 is 16 amino acids long. Trimming removed 1 base from V and 5 bases from J; junction bases left unmatched: 6. CDR3 in DNA: TGTGCCAGCAGCTTAGGTGCCGGGAGGGCGACCGGGGAGCTGTTTTTT. Protein sequence: CASSLGAGRATGELFF.

This chain links TRBV28 with TRBJ1-3; 7 bases agree with TRBD1. V dropped 5 bases and J dropped 4; count of bases not matched to a gene: 11. Per the germline V gene, CDR1 is MDHEN and CDR2 is SYDVKM. The CDR3 covers 16 residues. DNA for the CDR3: TGTGCCAGCAGTCCCACCCCGACAGGGATAGGAAACACCATATATTTT. Translating gives CASSPTPTGIGNTIYF.